What follows are 5 T cell receptor beta chains derived from one specimen sequenced in a study of shared clonotypes between healthy human individuals. Profiling relied on immunoSEQ multiplex PCR, and the TCRdb table lists in-frame clones only, not all of them. The sample carries roughly 2,000,000 clones, about 95% recorded once. Positive CCR7 selection of CD45RO-negative cells yielded the naive CD8 cells, and terminally differentiated effector memory CD45RA+ cells were excluded. Material: naive CD8+ T cells sorted from blood. The receptor set was obtained from a man younger than 35 in good health.

This clone was counted between two and nine times. The chain uses TRBV7-9 and TRBJ2-7; D gene uncertain. V was cut by 8 bases and J by 0 bases, with 11 bases left in between. This CDR3 has 13 residues. CDR1 and CDR2 (germline): SEHNR, FQNEAQ (reference sequence). CDR3 loop: CASVRSGSYEQYF. CDR3 DNA: TGTGCCAGCGTCAGGTCAGGCTCCTACGAGCAGTACTTC.

The rearrangement links TRBV30 to TRBJ1-4; 9 nucleotides agree with TRBD1. This CDR3 region has 15 residues. Germline V gives CDR1 GTSNPN, CDR2 SVGIG (reference sequence). With V trimmed by 1 base and J by 3 bases, 3 bases remained unmatched. Here the CDR3 reads CAWSGGQGPNEKLFF. The CDR3 coding sequence is TGTGCCTGGAGTGGGGGACAGGGACCTAATGAAAAACTGTTTTTT.

The V and J genes are TRBV4-1 and TRBJ1-1; D ambiguous. The V gene lost 2 bases and the J gene lost 4 bases, with 14 bases spanning the gap. From germline, CDR1 is MGHRA and CDR2 YSYEKL. The CDR3 has 15 amino acids. The CDR3: CASSQITPRGTEAFF. The CDR3 coding sequence is TGCGCCAGCAGCCAAATCACCCCACGGGGCACTGAAGCTTTCTTT.

CDR3 DNA sequence: TGTGCCTGGCTGAACATGGGAACCCCCCTCCACTTT. It translates to CAWLNMGTPLHF. V and J are TRBV30 and TRBJ1-6; D remains unclear. CDR1 is GTSNPN, CDR2 SVGIG, per germline (reference sequence). The CDR3 has 12 amino acids. V shed 5 bases and J shed 13 bases, with 15 bases lying between them.

The rearrangement links TRBV4-1 to TRBJ1-1; possibly TRBD1 for D (5 bases). Germline CDR1 MGHRA, CDR2 YSYEKL. V lost 2 bases and J 4 bases, leaving 11 bases between the germline ends. The CDR3 runs to 14 residues. CDR3 residues: CASSQPGLPTEAFF. The CDR3 bases are TGCGCCAGCAGCCAACCGGGACTACCCACTGAAGCTTTCTTT.